This T cell receptor (beta chain) was recovered during a study of cytomegalovirus exposure and HLA in healthy donors. As for the study in general: In terms of ancestry, the Caucasian-associated cluster contained 75% to 90% of the roughly 400 genotyped donors.

Germline V gene data show CDR1 as SEHNR and CDR2 as FQNEAQ (reference sequence). The CDR3 sequence is 13 residues long. Study-wide results and limits: Per published accounts, TCR beta sequences correctly predicted the HLA-A and HLA-B alleles of most subjects.

The PCR made use of 60 Vbeta and 13 Jbeta primers. The method was immunoSEQ multiplex PCR; TCRdb's version includes in-frame clones alone and lacks a portion of them. The repertoire includes 75,000 to 95,000 clones, approximately 90% of them detected once, and under 2.5% sits in the top ten. This clone has a single count. Its target is not known. At one boundary the junction diverges from the germline segment, which might be a read error. The sequence derives from a man between 18 and 35 years old in good health and CMV-seronegative. The chain couples TRBV7-9 to TRBJ1-2; 7 bases align to TRBD1. Sequenced sample: PBMCs. The CDR3, as DNA: TGTGCCAGCAGCTCGTTTACGACAGGGCCCCTCGCCTTC. Translated: CASSSFTTGPLAF.